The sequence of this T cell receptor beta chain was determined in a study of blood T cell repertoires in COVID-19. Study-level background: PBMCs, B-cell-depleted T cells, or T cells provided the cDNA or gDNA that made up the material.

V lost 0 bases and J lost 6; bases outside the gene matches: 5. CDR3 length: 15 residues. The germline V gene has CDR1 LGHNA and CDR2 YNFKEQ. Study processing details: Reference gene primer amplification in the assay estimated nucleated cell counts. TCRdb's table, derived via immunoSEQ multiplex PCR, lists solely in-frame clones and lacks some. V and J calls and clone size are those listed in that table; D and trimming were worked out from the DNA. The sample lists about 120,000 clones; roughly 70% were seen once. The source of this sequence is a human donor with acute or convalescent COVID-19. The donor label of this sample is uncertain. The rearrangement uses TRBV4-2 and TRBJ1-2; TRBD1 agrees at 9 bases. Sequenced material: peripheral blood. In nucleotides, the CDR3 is TGTGCCAGCAGCCAAGAACAGGGGGCTCAGAATGGCTACACCTTC. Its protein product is CASSQEQGAQNGYTF.